The rows below give T cell receptor beta chains drawn from one sample of a study of quantifying T cell responses using KT2 cells. TCRdb called the UMI-ligation and nested PCR reads again in MiXCR, with one record for every CDR3 protein. The repertoire includes 39,000 or so distinct CDR3 sequences, over 15% of them detected once, and less than 50% sits in the top ten. Sequencing was performed on PBMCs spiked with cells of the T cell clone KT2. The receptors here all came from a human donor. CDR3s include the opening cysteine and the closing phenylalanine or tryptophan. D genes are given only for firm matches. Some rows have no size entry. The others give once, few or many, or a class for an expanded clone.

v_call	d_call	clone_size	j_call	cdr3_nt	cdr3_aa
TRBV5-4	.	.	TRBJ1-4	TGTGCCAGCAGCTATAGATTGACAGCGACAACTAATGAAAAACTGTTTTTT	CASSYRLTATTNEKLFF
TRBV27	.	many	TRBJ2-7	TGTGCCAGCAGTTCGCTGACCCAACTAACCTATTTCGACAAGCAGTACTTC	CASSSLTQLTYFDKQYF
TRBV23-1	TRBD1	few	TRBJ1-4	TGCGCCAGCAGAGGACAGGGGGCCCCTAATGAAAAACTGTTTTTT	CASRGQGAPNEKLFF
TRBV7-2	.	.	TRBJ1-1	TGTGCCAGCAGCCCCGGTACCTGGGGAACTGAAGCTTTCTTT	CASSPGTWGTEAFF
TRBV2	.	.	TRBJ2-7	TGTGCCAGCAGTGCTCACCGCGGAGGGTCGTACGAGCAGTACTTC	CASSAHRGGSYEQYF
TRBV7-9	.	few	TRBJ2-7	TGTGCCAGCAGCTTATTTACAGCCTACGAGCAGTACTTC	CASSLFTAYEQYF
TRBV7-9	TRBD2	.	TRBJ2-3	TGTGCCAGCAGCCCCCCCTTTCCGGGTAGCGGGGGGACCACAGATACGCAGTATTTT	CASSPPFPGSGGTTDTQYF
TRBV29-1	.	many	TRBJ1-1	TGCAGCGTTAGGGGACAAGTGAACACTGAAGCTTTCTTT	CSVRGQVNTEAFF
TRBV20-1	.	large	TRBJ2-1	TGCAGTGCGAGCTTAGCGGACTACAATGAGCAGTTCTTC	CSASLADYNEQFF
TRBV7-8	.	few	TRBJ2-2	TGTGCCAGCAGCTTAGCGGGAGTGGCCGGGGAGCTGTTTTTT	CASSLAGVAGELFF
TRBV7-6	TRBD2	.	TRBJ2-1	TGTGCCAGCAGCTTAAGCGGGGGGCCCTACAATGAGCAGTTCTTC	CASSLSGGPYNEQFF
TRBV19	.	.	TRBJ2-5	TGTGCCAGTGGTGAGACCCAGTACTTC	CASGETQYF
TRBV18	.	once	TRBJ2-1	TGTGCCAGCTCACCACCGAGCACCCGCACGTACAATGAGCAGTTCTTC	CASSPPSTRTYNEQFF
TRBV11-2	.	many	TRBJ2-5	TGTGCCAGCAGCGCGCATCAGGGGTTAGGGGAGACCCAGTACTTC	CASSAHQGLGETQYF
TRBV7-9	TRBD1	few	TRBJ2-1	TGTGCCAGCAGCTCCGGGTCGGGACAGGACTACAATGAGCAGTTCTTC	CASSSGSGQDYNEQFF
TRBV7-2	.	few	TRBJ1-1	TGTGCCAGCAGCTCCCAGGTCGGGAACACTGAAGCTTTCTTT	CASSSQVGNTEAFF
TRBV28	TRBD1	few	TRBJ1-5	TGTGCCAGCAGTTGGGACAGTAGCAATCAGCCCCAGCATTTT	CASSWDSSNQPQHF
TRBV6-2/TRBV6-3	.	.	TRBJ1-1	TGTGCCAGCAGTTATTCAGGGGTAATGAACACTGAAGCTTTCTTT	CASSYSGVMNTEAFF
TRBV28	.	few	TRBJ1-2	TGTGCCAGCTCTGATCGTGCGGTTGGCTACACCTTC	CASSDRAVGYTF
TRBV5-1	TRBD1	few	TRBJ2-3	TGCGCCAGCAGCTTGGAAGGGACAGGCGGAGGAACAGATACGCAGTATTTT	CASSLEGTGGGTDTQYF
TRBV19	.	many	TRBJ2-1	TGTGCCAGTAGATCGGTGGAAGTCGATGAGCAGTTCTTC	CASRSVEVDEQFF
TRBV7-8	.	.	TRBJ1-5	TGTGCCAGCAGCTTAAGTCTCAGGGCAGGTCCTAATCAGCCCCAGCATTTT	CASSLSLRAGPNQPQHF
TRBV9	TRBD2	.	TRBJ2-7	TGTGCCAGCAGCGGGGGGACTAGTGGGTCCTACGAGCAGTACTTC	CASSGGTSGSYEQYF
TRBV12-3/TRBV12-4	.	few	TRBJ2-1	TGTGCCAGCAGGTCCTCGGGACTGATCTACAATGAGCAGTTCTTC	CASRSSGLIYNEQFF
TRBV24-1	TRBD2	.	TRBJ2-3	TGTGCCACTTCTCCTAGGACTAGCGGGCGAGGGACAGATACGCAGTATTTT	CATSPRTSGRGTDTQYF
TRBV4-2	.	once	TRBJ2-3	TGTGCCAGCAGCCAAGATATGCCAGATACGCAGTATTTT	CASSQDMPDTQYF
TRBV3-1	.	few	TRBJ1-5	TGTGCCAGCAGCCATGCGGCCTCAGGGGTGCATTTT	CASSHAASGVHF
TRBV5-1	.	few	TRBJ2-1	TGCGCCAGCAGCTTGCAGGGAAGGAACAATGAGCAGTTCTTC	CASSLQGRNNEQFF
TRBV7-9	.	.	TRBJ2-1	TGTGCCAGCAGCTCCACCCTGGATCGGTCCTATGAGCAGTTCTTC	CASSSTLDRSYEQFF
TRBV12-3/TRBV12-4	.	.	TRBJ1-2	TGTGCCAGCAGCCAGGATCCACCTACCTATGGCTACACCTTC	CASSQDPPTYGYTF
TRBV7-3	TRBD2	few	TRBJ2-1	TGTGCCAGCAGCCGCGGACTAGCGGGAGGGAATGAGCAGTTCTTC	CASSRGLAGGNEQFF
TRBV20-1	TRBD1	few	TRBJ1-5	TGCAGTGCTAGATACACAGGGGGTGGCAATCAGCCCCAGCATTTT	CSARYTGGGNQPQHF
TRBV28	TRBD2	.	TRBJ2-7	TGTGCCAGCAGTTTAGGGGCTAGCGGTTACGAGCAGTACTTC	CASSLGASGYEQYF
TRBV7-9	TRBD2	few	TRBJ2-7	TGTGCCAGCAGCCCCGGGACTAGCGTTTACGAGCAGTACTTC	CASSPGTSVYEQYF
TRBV2	.	.	TRBJ1-1	TGTGCCAGCAGAACCTTCAGCTACACTGAAGCTTTCTTT	CASRTFSYTEAFF
TRBV20-1	TRBD2	.	TRBJ2-3	TGCAGTGCTAGCACTAGCGGGAGGGTTCCAGATACGCAGTATTTT	CSASTSGRVPDTQYF
TRBV20-1	TRBD2	.	TRBJ2-3	TGCAGTGCTAGACCATCTAGCGGTGCTAGCACAGATACGCAGTATTTT	CSARPSSGASTDTQYF
TRBV5-1	.	.	TRBJ1-6	TGCGCCAGCAGCTTTTTAGGGGATTCACCCCTCCACTTT	CASSFLGDSPLHF
TRBV24-1	.	.	TRBJ1-5	TGTGCCACCTCGGACGGAAATCAGCCCCAGCATTTT	CATSDGNQPQHF
TRBV6-2/TRBV6-3	.	few	TRBJ2-7	TGTGCCAGCAGCTACCCCAGGACAGCCGAGCAGTACTTC	CASSYPRTAEQYF
TRBV29-1	TRBD2	.	TRBJ2-1	TGCAGCGTTGAAGAAGGAGGTAGCGGGAGCGCATACAATGAGCAGTTCTTC	CSVEEGGSGSAYNEQFF
TRBV7-6	.	many	TRBJ2-3	TGTGCCAGCAGCTTAATTCCGCTAGATACGCAGTATTTT	CASSLIPLDTQYF
TRBV21-1	.	few	TRBJ2-1	TGTGCCACCAGGCGGGAGGTGGGTGAGCAGTTCTTC	CATRREVGEQFF
TRBV20-1	.	few	TRBJ2-3	TGCAGTGCCGAAGCGGCCTCTAGGAACACAGATACGCAGTATTTT	CSAEAASRNTDTQYF
TRBV27	.	.	TRBJ2-3	TGTGCCAGCAGTCTCGGACTGGCACCAGATACGCAGTATTTT	CASSLGLAPDTQYF
TRBV29-1	.	.	TRBJ2-5	TGCAGCGTTTCCGGGACAACGTACCAAGAGACCCAGTACTTC	CSVSGTTYQETQYF
TRBV12-3/TRBV12-4	.	few	TRBJ2-7	TGTGCCAGCAGTTTCGGGAGACAAGCCTACGAGCAGTACTTC	CASSFGRQAYEQYF
TRBV6-1	.	few	TRBJ1-6	TGTGCCAGCAGTGAATGGGACGGAAGCTCCTATAATTCACCCCTCCACTTT	CASSEWDGSSYNSPLHF
TRBV30	.	many	TRBJ1-2	TGTGCCTGGAGTGCTAAGGCCGCCACTAACTATGGCTACACCTTC	CAWSAKAATNYGYTF
TRBV7-9	.	few	TRBJ2-1	TGTGCCAGCAGCAGTACCGGGTCTTCAGCAGGGTCCTACAATGAGCAGTTCTTC	CASSSTGSSAGSYNEQFF